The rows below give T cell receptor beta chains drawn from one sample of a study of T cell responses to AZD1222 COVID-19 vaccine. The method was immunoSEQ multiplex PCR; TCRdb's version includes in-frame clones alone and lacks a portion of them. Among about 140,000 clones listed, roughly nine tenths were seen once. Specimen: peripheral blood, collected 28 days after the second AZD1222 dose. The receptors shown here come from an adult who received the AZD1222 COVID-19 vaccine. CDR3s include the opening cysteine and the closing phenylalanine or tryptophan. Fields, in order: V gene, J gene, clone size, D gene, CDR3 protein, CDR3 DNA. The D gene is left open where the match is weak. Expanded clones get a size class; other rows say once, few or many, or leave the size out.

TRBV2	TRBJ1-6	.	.	CASSERGGDSPLHF	TGTGCCAGCAGTGAAAGAGGAGGAGATTCACCCCTCCACTTT
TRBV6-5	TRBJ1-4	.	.	CASSYSGRSDEKLFF	TGTGCCAGCAGTTACTCGGGACGGTCAGACGAAAAACTGTTTTTT
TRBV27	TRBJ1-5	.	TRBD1	CASSPMTGTNQPQHF	TGTGCCAGCAGTCCCATGACAGGGACAAATCAGCCCCAGCATTTT
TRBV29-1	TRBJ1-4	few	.	CSVSVFGEKLFF	TGCAGCGTTTCGGTGTTCGGTGAAAAACTGTTTTTT
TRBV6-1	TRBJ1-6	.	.	CASSDGRGRSYNSPLHF	TGTGCCAGCAGTGATGGTAGGGGTCGTTCCTATAATTCACCCCTCCACTTT
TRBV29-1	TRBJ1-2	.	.	CTLRGANYGYTF	TGCACCCTGAGAGGGGCTAACTATGGCTACACCTTC
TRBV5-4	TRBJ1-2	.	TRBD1	CAGGGTGYGYTF	TGTGCCGGGGGCGGGACAGGCTATGGCTACACCTTC
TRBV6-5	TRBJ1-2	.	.	CASSYGLYGYTF	TGTGCCAGCAGTTACGGGCTTTATGGCTACACCTTC
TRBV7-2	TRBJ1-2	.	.	CASSPGEGRAPYFNGYTF	TGTGCCAGCAGCCCAGGGGAGGGCAGGGCGCCCTATTTCAATGGCTACACCTTC
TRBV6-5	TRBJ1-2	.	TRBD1	CASRRQGAWGYTF	TGTGCCAGCAGACGACAGGGGGCGTGGGGCTACACCTTC
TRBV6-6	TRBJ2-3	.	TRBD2	CASTERLAGDTQYF	TGTGCCTCAACGGAAAGACTAGCCGGGGATACGCAGTATTTT
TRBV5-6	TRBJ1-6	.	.	CASSQPGKNSPLHF	TGTGCCAGCAGCCAGCCCGGAAAAAATTCACCCCTCCACTTT
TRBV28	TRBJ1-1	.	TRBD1	CASRQGQGLNTEAFF	TGTGCCAGCAGGCAGGGACAGGGGCTGAACACTGAAGCTTTCTTT
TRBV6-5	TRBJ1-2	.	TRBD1	CASSSTGIHGYTF	TGTGCCAGCAGCTCGACAGGGATCCATGGCTACACCTTC
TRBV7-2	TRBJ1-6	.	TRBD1	CASSLGQGGSPLHF	TGTGCCAGCAGCTTAGGACAGGGGGGTTCACCCCTCCACTTT
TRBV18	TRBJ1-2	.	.	CASSPSGGANYGYTF	TGTGCCAGCTCACCCTCTGGGGGGGCCAACTATGGCTACACCTTC
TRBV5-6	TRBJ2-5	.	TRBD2	CASSLKTTSGVQETQYF	TGTGCCAGCAGCCTGAAAACGACTAGCGGGGTCCAAGAGACCCAGTACTTC
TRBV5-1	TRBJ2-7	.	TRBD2	CASSNSGMGAYEQYF	TGCGCCAGCAGCAATAGCGGGATGGGAGCCTACGAGCAGTACTTC
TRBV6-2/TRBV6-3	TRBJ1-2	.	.	CASSYNRELYGYTF	TGTGCCAGCAGTTACAACAGGGAGCTATATGGCTACACCTTC
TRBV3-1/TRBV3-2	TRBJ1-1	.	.	CASSQTTTGAAFF	TGTGCCAGCAGCCAAACCACCACGGGGGCGGCTTTCTTT
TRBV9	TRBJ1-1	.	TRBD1	CASSVGGGQAREAFF	TGTGCCAGCAGCGTAGGGGGCGGACAGGCTCGTGAAGCTTTCTTT
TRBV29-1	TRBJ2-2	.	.	CSVVYRESTGELFF	TGCAGCGTCGTCTACAGGGAATCCACCGGGGAGCTGTTTTTT
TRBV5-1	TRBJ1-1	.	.	CASTLDARGTEAFF	TGCGCCAGCACCCTTGACGCAAGGGGGACTGAAGCTTTCTTT
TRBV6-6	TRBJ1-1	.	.	CASSYLGTEAFF	TGTGCCAGCAGTTATTTGGGGACTGAAGCTTTCTTT
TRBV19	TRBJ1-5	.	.	CASSPGTRSNQPQHF	TGTGCCAGTAGCCCCGGGACCCGGAGCAATCAGCCCCAGCATTTT
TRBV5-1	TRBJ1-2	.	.	CASSARSASNYGYTF	TGCGCCAGCAGCGCAAGGTCCGCCAGTAACTATGGCTACACCTTC
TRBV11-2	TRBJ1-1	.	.	CASRLDALRDRSRKNTEAFF	TGTGCCAGCAGATTAGACGCATTACGGGACCGCTCAAGGAAGAACACTGAAGCTTTCTTT
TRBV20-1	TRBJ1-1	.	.	CSALGTEAFF	TGCAGTGCCCTGGGGACTGAAGCTTTCTTT
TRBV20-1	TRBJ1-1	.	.	CSARVLTEAFF	TGCAGTGCTAGAGTTTTAACTGAAGCTTTCTTT
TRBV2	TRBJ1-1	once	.	CASTLSRGTEAFF	TGTGCCAGCACCCTCTCTCGCGGAACTGAAGCTTTCTTT
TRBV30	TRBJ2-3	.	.	CAWYPRRRPGDTQYF	TGTGCCTGGTACCCTCGGAGGCGGCCTGGGGATACGCAGTATTTT
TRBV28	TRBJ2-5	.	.	CASSPQVEETQYF	TGTGCCAGCAGCCCACAGGTCGAGGAGACCCAGTACTTC
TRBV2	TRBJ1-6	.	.	CASRMGPGAIYNSPLHF	TGTGCCAGCAGGATGGGCCCGGGGGCGATCTATAATTCACCCCTCCACTTT
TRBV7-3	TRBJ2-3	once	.	CASSRYSSTDTQYF	TGTGCCAGCAGCCGTTACAGTAGCACAGATACGCAGTATTTT
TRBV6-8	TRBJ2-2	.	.	CASKPTRGRTGELFF	TGTGCCAGCAAACCTACTAGGGGAAGAACCGGGGAGCTGTTTTTT
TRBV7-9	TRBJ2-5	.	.	CASSLARGTQETQYF	TGTGCCAGCAGCTTAGCGAGGGGGACCCAAGAGACCCAGTACTTC